The 4 T cell receptor beta chains reported below all come from one sample, sequenced in a study of blood T cell repertoires in COVID-19 (dated by TCRdb to about 2020). The library was obtained by the immunoSEQ multiplex PCR assay. TCRdb mirrors the immuneACCESS table, restricted to in-frame sequences. Some clones are absent from its copies; in checked studies, under half trace to an unresolved V gene, and the reason for the others is unknown. For this sample the table gives 70,000 to 90,000 clones, of which roughly 85% were detected only once. The ten largest clones take up roughly 45% of the sample. The sample taken for sequencing was peripheral blood. The receptors shown here come from a human donor in a cohort sampled during active COVID-19.

The genes are TRBV5-4 and TRBJ2-5; perhaps TRBD1 as D (6 bases). Trimming took 4 bases from V and 4 from J, leaving 11 bases between them. The CDR3 sequence is 13 residues long. From germline, CDR1 is SGHNT and CDR2 YYREEE (reference sequence). CDR3 DNA: TGTGCCAGCAGCCAACAGGGTAGAGAGACCCAGTACTTC. Residues: CASSQQGRETQYF.

V usage is TRBV5-6 and J usage is TRBJ2-1, with D perhaps TRBD2 (6 bases). The length of the CDR3 is 15 residues. V was pared by 4 bases and J by 2 bases, with 13 bases between. Germline V gene data show CDR1 as SGHDT and CDR2 as YYEEEE. In nucleotides, the CDR3 is TGTGCCAGCAGCACACCCGGGGGTCCCTACAATGAGCAGTTCTTC. This translates into CASSTPGGPYNEQFF.

CDR3: CASSIDQLNTEAFF. The CDR3 DNA follows: TGTGCCAGCTCAATAGATCAACTAAACACTGAAGCTTTCTTT. V is TRBV18 and J is TRBJ1-1; the D is unclear. There are 14 residues in the CDR3. V dropped 5 bases and J dropped 2 bases, with 12 bases sitting between them. Germline values: CDR1 KGHSH, CDR2 LQKENI.

The rearrangement uses TRBV21-1 and TRBJ1-4; the DNA was not used to check the table's D call, TRBD1. TRBV21-1 is described as a pseudogene. The CDR3 covers 12 residues. For the CDR3, the DNA is TGTGCCAGGAAAGACAGGGGGGAAAAACTGTTTTTT. Its protein is CARKDRGEKLFF.